This is a list of T cell receptor beta chains from one sample in a study of T cells in Graves' hyperthyroidism and ophthalmopathy. One entry per CDR3 protein, called by TCRdb with MiXCR from the multiplex PCR reads. The data hold some 350,000 distinct CDR3 sequences, with less than 20% observed a single time. Sequenced sample: blood. These receptors all stem from a woman between 18 and 29 years old with Graves' hyperthyroidism that later progressed to Graves' ophthalmopathy. CDR3s include the opening cysteine and the closing phenylalanine or tryptophan. D genes are given only for firm matches. Clone size is shown for a subset of rows, as once, few, many or a class of expanded clone.

cdr3_nt: TGTGCCAGCAGTTTCGGGACAGGGATGGATGAGCAGTTCTTC
cdr3_aa: CASSFGTGMDEQFF
d_call: TRBD1
j_call: TRBJ2-1
v_call: TRBV12-3/TRBV12-4
clone_size: many

cdr3_nt: TGCAGTGCCATGTCGGGGACCTCTGCCTACAATGAGCAGTTCTTC
cdr3_aa: CSAMSGTSAYNEQFF
d_call: -
j_call: TRBJ2-1
v_call: TRBV20-1
clone_size: -

cdr3_nt: TGTGCCAGCAGCCATTCCTCGGGACATTCTTCCTACGAGCAGTACTTC
cdr3_aa: CASSHSSGHSSYEQYF
d_call: -
j_call: TRBJ2-7
v_call: TRBV7-9
clone_size: many

cdr3_nt: TGTGCCAGTAAGCAGGACAGGGTTAAAGGCACTGAAGCTTTCTTT
cdr3_aa: CASKQDRVKGTEAFF
d_call: TRBD1
j_call: TRBJ1-1
v_call: TRBV19
clone_size: few

cdr3_nt: TGCAGTGCTAGAGATGCCCCCGGACAGACGACCTACAATGAGCAGTTCTTC
cdr3_aa: CSARDAPGQTTYNEQFF
d_call: -
j_call: TRBJ2-1
v_call: TRBV20-1
clone_size: few

cdr3_nt: TGTGCCAGCAGCCCGCCGAGCGCCGCGCGACTGACCCAGTACTTC
cdr3_aa: CASSPPSAARLTQYF
d_call: -
j_call: TRBJ2-5
v_call: TRBV28
clone_size: many

cdr3_nt: TGTGCCTGGAGTCGGACTAGCGGATACCTAAATGAGCAGTTCTTC
cdr3_aa: CAWSRTSGYLNEQFF
d_call: TRBD2
j_call: TRBJ2-1
v_call: TRBV30
clone_size: few

cdr3_nt: TGTGCCAGCAGTTATGTTTCGGACCTCAATCAGCCCCAGCATTTT
cdr3_aa: CASSYVSDLNQPQHF
d_call: -
j_call: TRBJ1-5
v_call: TRBV6-1
clone_size: many

cdr3_nt: TGTGCCAGCAGTTTCAGGACCCCGAACACCGGGGAGCTGTTTTTT
cdr3_aa: CASSFRTPNTGELFF
d_call: -
j_call: TRBJ2-2
v_call: TRBV27
clone_size: few

cdr3_nt: TGTGCCAGCAGTAGTCAGGACAGTTCCGCTAGCGGGGCTTTTGCCTACGAGCAGTACTTC
cdr3_aa: CASSSQDSSASGAFAYEQYF
d_call: TRBD2
j_call: TRBJ2-7
v_call: TRBV6-1
clone_size: many

cdr3_nt: TGTGCCAGCGAACAGGGGGGATACAATGAGCAGTTCTTC
cdr3_aa: CASEQGGYNEQFF
d_call: TRBD1
j_call: TRBJ2-1
v_call: TRBV7-9
clone_size: many

cdr3_nt: TGTGCCAGCGGGAAGTCCTTCACGGGCGAGCAGTACTTC
cdr3_aa: CASGKSFTGEQYF
d_call: -
j_call: TRBJ2-7
v_call: TRBV27
clone_size: many

cdr3_nt: TGTGCCAGTACCTCGACAGGGGGCATTGGTGAAGCTTTCTTT
cdr3_aa: CASTSTGGIGEAFF
d_call: TRBD1
j_call: TRBJ1-1
v_call: TRBV19
clone_size: many

cdr3_nt: TGCACCCAGGGTGGGCTAGCGCCAGATACGCAGTATTTT
cdr3_aa: CTQGGLAPDTQYF
d_call: -
j_call: TRBJ2-3
v_call: TRBV20-1
clone_size: many

cdr3_nt: TGCAGTGCTAGAGATATTCAGGTTAGCTTCCACGAGCAGTACTTC
cdr3_aa: CSARDIQVSFHEQYF
d_call: -
j_call: TRBJ2-7
v_call: TRBV20-1
clone_size: many

cdr3_nt: TGTGCCAGCAGAAGGAGGGGGGCTACAACCTACGAGCAGTACTTC
cdr3_aa: CASRRRGATTYEQYF
d_call: -
j_call: TRBJ2-7
v_call: TRBV28
clone_size: many

cdr3_nt: TGCGCCAGCAGCCGAACAGGGACGTCAACTAATGAAAAACTGTTTTTT
cdr3_aa: CASSRTGTSTNEKLFF
d_call: -
j_call: TRBJ1-4
v_call: TRBV5-1
clone_size: many

cdr3_nt: TGTGCCAGCAGCGTGGGGACAATCCTTTCCCCCTACAATGAGCAGTTCTTC
cdr3_aa: CASSVGTILSPYNEQFF
d_call: -
j_call: TRBJ2-1
v_call: TRBV9
clone_size: -

cdr3_nt: TGTGCCAGTAGTATCTCCACTCTACGGAGATCGGGGGCTAAACTGTTTTTT
cdr3_aa: CASSISTLRRSGAKLFF
d_call: -
j_call: TRBJ1-4
v_call: TRBV19
clone_size: -

cdr3_nt: TGTGCCAGCAGCCCAGGGACTAGCGGGGGACTCCTCCAAGAGACCCAGTACTTC
cdr3_aa: CASSPGTSGGLLQETQYF
d_call: TRBD2
j_call: TRBJ2-5
v_call: TRBV9
clone_size: many

cdr3_nt: TGTGCCAGCCTTCGACCGGGTGGGAACGAGCAGTACTTC
cdr3_aa: CASLRPGGNEQYF
d_call: -
j_call: TRBJ2-7
v_call: TRBV28
clone_size: many

cdr3_nt: TGTGCCACCATCCCGGGGGGGCGAGGGGTGAACACTGAAGCTTTCTTT
cdr3_aa: CATIPGGRGVNTEAFF
d_call: -
j_call: TRBJ1-1
v_call: TRBV7-9
clone_size: many

cdr3_nt: TGTGCCAGCCCCCGAGGACGATACAATGAGCAGTTCTTC
cdr3_aa: CASPRGRYNEQFF
d_call: -
j_call: TRBJ2-1
v_call: TRBV2
clone_size: -

cdr3_nt: TGTGCCAGCAGCTTAGTGGGCAGCAGGGGGACTTACAATGAGCAGTTCTTC
cdr3_aa: CASSLVGSRGTYNEQFF
d_call: -
j_call: TRBJ2-1
v_call: TRBV7-9
clone_size: many

cdr3_nt: TGTGCCAGCTCACCTTCCGGGACTAGCGGGATCAATGAGCAGTTCTTC
cdr3_aa: CASSPSGTSGINEQFF
d_call: TRBD2
j_call: TRBJ2-1
v_call: TRBV18
clone_size: few

cdr3_nt: TGTGCCTGGAGTGAGACCCATAGCAATCAGCCCCAGCATTTT
cdr3_aa: CAWSETHSNQPQHF
d_call: -
j_call: TRBJ1-5
v_call: TRBV30
clone_size: many

cdr3_nt: TGTGCCAGCAGTCCCCGTACTCTAGCGGGAGGTAATAATACGCAGTATTTT
cdr3_aa: CASSPRTLAGGNNTQYF
d_call: TRBD2
j_call: TRBJ2-3
v_call: TRBV28
clone_size: few

cdr3_nt: TGTGCCAGCAGCTCTCTAGACGGGAGTCTAGGGACAGATACGCAGTATTTT
cdr3_aa: CASSSLDGSLGTDTQYF
d_call: -
j_call: TRBJ2-3
v_call: TRBV5-5
clone_size: many

cdr3_nt: TGTGCCAGCAGCGCACCGGGGTACCCGGGACAGTACTCAGATACGCAGTATTTT
cdr3_aa: CASSAPGYPGQYSDTQYF
d_call: TRBD1
j_call: TRBJ2-3
v_call: TRBV5-6
clone_size: many

cdr3_nt: TGCAGTGCGACCGGGACTAGCGGCACAGATACGCAGTATTTT
cdr3_aa: CSATGTSGTDTQYF
d_call: TRBD2
j_call: TRBJ2-3
v_call: TRBV20-1
clone_size: -